What follows are 26 T cell receptor beta chains derived from one specimen sequenced in a study of T cells in Graves' hyperthyroidism and ophthalmopathy (dated by TCRdb to the late 2010s). Libraries were built with multiplex PCR. TCRdb lists the instrument as Illumina HiSeq 2000. The TCR beta CDR3 regions were amplified from RNA transcripts. For the first round of RT-PCR on the TCR CDR3, the HTBI primer set was used together with the Qiagen OneStep RT-PCR kit. In-frame beta chains were kept once TCRdb had trimmed the public reads at Q25 with fastp and called clones with MiXCR. Every distinct CDR3 protein forms one entry, paired with its most common genes and DNA. Within this sample are roughly 630,000 distinct CDR3 sequences, with 15% to 17% of them counted one time only. Together, the top ten hold under 8% of the sample. The sequencing sample was made of blood. The receptors were gathered from a woman in her twenties or thirties with Graves' hyperthyroidism.

CDR3 amino acids: CASSLRFTRTYEQYF. The CDR3 region has the DNA TGTGCCAGCAGTTTGCGATTTACACGAACCTACGAGCAGTACTTC. This sequence joins TRBV27 and TRBJ2-7; D unclear. V shed 3 bases and J shed 2 bases, with 14 bases lying between them. CDR3 size: 15 residues. Germline CDR1 is MNHEY and CDR2 is SMNVEV (reference sequence).

This clonotype came up many times. The rearrangement links TRBV5-1 to TRBJ1-1; 7 nucleotides line up with TRBD1. The CDR3 totals 15 residues. Germline trimming cut 2 bases from V and 4 bases from J; bases unmatched to any gene: 8. Germline V gives CDR1 SGHRS, CDR2 YFSETQ. CDR3 DNA sequence: TGCGCCAGCAGCTTCCAGGGGGAAGTAGGCACTGAAGCTTTCTTT. Protein product: CASSFQGEVGTEAFF.

The chain uses TRBV20-1 and TRBJ1-5; tentatively, D is TRBD1 (6 bases). The V gene's germline CDR1 is DFQATT and CDR2 SNEGSKA (reference sequence). V was trimmed by 4 bases and J by 0 bases, leaving 16 bases between them. CDR3 length: 16 amino acids. The CDR3 bases are TGCAGTGCTATTGATCCGCAGGGGTATAGCAATCAGCCCCAGCATTTT. It specifies CSAIDPQGYSNQPQHF.

The chain combines TRBV7-3 with TRBJ2-2; D gene ambiguous. There are 12 residues in the CDR3. Germline CDR1 reads SGHTA; CDR2 reads FQGTGA. Trimming removed 6 bases from V and 6 bases from J, with 8 bases in between. This CDR3 is CASRKKPGELFF. In DNA form, the CDR3 reads TGTGCCAGCAGGAAGAAACCCGGGGAGCTGTTTTTT.

This rearrangement joins TRBV6-2 or TRBV6-3 to TRBJ1-1; D unclear. Germline V gene lookup returns CDR1 MNHEY and CDR2 SVGEGT. CDR3 length: 14 residues. V was pared by 6 bases and J by 7 bases, with 18 bases between. The CDR3 DNA reads TGTGCCAGCAGCCCCACTAGGAGAGCCCTTGAAGCTTTCTTT. This sequence encodes CASSPTRRALEAFF.

The chain carries TRBV5-1 and TRBJ2-1, with 9 bases that match TRBD2. Germline assignment: CDR1 SGHRS and CDR2 YFSETQ. V lost 3 bases to trimming and J lost 9 bases; unmatched junction nucleotides: 13. The CDR3 covers 16 residues. CDR3 in amino acids: CASSSLSGSVVGEQFF. CDR3 coding DNA: TGCGCCAGCAGCTCCCTTAGCGGGAGTGTTGTCGGTGAGCAGTTCTTC.

Worth noting for this clonotype: This may stem from a read error, because a much larger clone lies one nucleotide away. The rearrangement uses TRBV29-1 and TRBJ2-3; D perhaps matches TRBD1 (5 bases). Trimming took 8 bases from V and 6 from J, leaving 15 bases between them. This CDR3 has 12 residues. From germline, CDR1 is SQVTM and CDR2 ANQGSEA. In DNA form, the CDR3 reads TGCAGCATCGAACAGGAATGGGATACGCAGTATTTT. It codes for CSIEQEWDTQYF.

This chain uses TRBV27 with TRBJ2-7; 16 bases are a match to TRBD2. This CDR3 is built from 17 residues. Germline assignment: CDR1 MNHEY and CDR2 SMNVEV (reference sequence). With 7 bases clipped from V and 4 bases from J, the junction kept 10 bases outside the gene matches. The CDR3 sequence is CASMTGTSGRARYEQYF. CDR3 DNA: TGTGCCAGCATGACCGGGACTAGCGGGAGGGCCAGGTACGAGCAGTACTTC.

This clonotype was observed many times. The chain is built from TRBV24-1 and TRBJ2-1; 9 nucleotides align to TRBD1. This CDR3 spans 16 amino acids. Germline V gene sequence: CDR1 KGHDR, CDR2 SFDVKD. The V segment lost 3 bases and the J segment 5 bases; nucleotides outside the gene matches: 7. The DNA for the CDR3 is TGTGCCACCAGTGATCCCACAGGGGGCAATCACAATGAGCAGTTCTTC. Residues: CATSDPTGGNHNEQFF.

This clonotype was recorded at least ten times. The J gene is TRBJ2-4, the V gene TRBV6-2 or TRBV6-3; D is possibly TRBD2 (6 bases). CDR3 length equals 16 residues. V dropped 2 bases and J dropped 2 bases, with 13 bases sitting between them. Germline V gene data show CDR1 as MNHEY and CDR2 as SVGEGT. Written as DNA, the CDR3 is TGTGCCAGCAGTTACCCCGGGAGTTCAACCAAAAACATTCAGTACTTC. Translation gives CASSYPGSSTKNIQYF.

This clonotype was counted only a few times. The V call is TRBV9, the J call TRBJ2-3, with 8 positions matching TRBD2. Per the germline V gene, CDR1 is SGDLS and CDR2 is YYNGEE. V was clipped by 4 bases and J by 4 bases; unmatched bases: 17. The CDR3 is 18 amino acids. CDR3 region: CASSTNPGLAMWADTQYF. Written as DNA, the CDR3 is TGTGCCAGCAGCACCAACCCCGGACTAGCCATGTGGGCAGATACGCAGTATTTT.

The table lists this clonotype with a few counts. The chain couples TRBV7-2 to TRBJ1-1, with D possibly TRBD1 on 6 matching bases. Germline V gives CDR1 SGHTA, CDR2 FQGNSA. V dropped 3 bases and J dropped 0 bases, with 8 bases sitting between them. This CDR3 has 14 amino acids. CDR3 sequence (DNA): TGTGCCAGCAGCTTCCGACAGGTGAACACTGAAGCTTTCTTT. Amino acids: CASSFRQVNTEAFF.

This chain connects TRBV7-2 to TRBJ1-5; D is undetermined. Germline lookup yields CDR1 SGHTA and CDR2 FQGNSA. The CDR3 has 15 residues. Trimming cost V 5 bases and J 5 bases, with 16 bases left between them. CDR3 DNA sequence: TGTGCCAGCAGCCCTAGTATTTTGGACCATCAGCCCCAGCATTTT. It codes for CASSPSILDHQPQHF.

This clonotype was seen repeatedly, ten times or more. The V call is TRBV5-1, the J call TRBJ1-1, with D perhaps matching TRBD1 (6 bases). CDR3 length: 15 residues. V was trimmed by 4 bases and J by 0 bases, leaving 13 bases between them. The V gene's germline CDR1 is SGHRS and CDR2 YFSETQ. The CDR3 loop is CASSQGDTLNTEAFF. The CDR3 DNA is TGCGCCAGCAGCCAAGGGGACACCCTGAACACTGAAGCTTTCTTT.

This chain links TRBV24-1 with TRBJ2-7; the match to TRBD2 covers 9 bases. CDR1 and CDR2 from the germline V gene are KGHDR and SFDVKD. V was clipped by 2 bases and J by 7 bases; unmatched bases: 17. This CDR3 spans 18 amino acids. The CDR3 sequence: CATSDSFSGRGSYNEQYF. The CDR3 DNA is TGTGCCACCAGTGATTCATTTAGCGGGAGAGGTTCCTACAATGAGCAGTACTTC.

This clonotype came up many times. The chain has TRBV12-3 or TRBV12-4 and TRBJ2-2, with D possibly matching TRBD1 (6 bases). This CDR3 has 16 residues. Trimming took 0 bases from V and 1 from J, leaving 9 bases between them. DNA of the CDR3: TGTGCCAGCAGTTTAGCCGGCAGGGGGAACACCGGGGAGCTGTTTTTT. Its translation: CASSLAGRGNTGELFF.

This clonotype has at least ten counts. V is TRBV28 and J is TRBJ1-5; a weak D match, TRBD1 (5 bases). From germline, CDR1 is MDHEN and CDR2 SYDVKM. The CDR3 is 14 amino acids. The V and J ends lost 7 bases and 1 base respectively, with 11 bases between them. The DNA for the CDR3 is TGTGCCAGCACGGGGACGACAAGCAATCAGCCCCAGCATTTT. Protein product: CASTGTTSNQPQHF.

In its sample, this clonotype was seen a few times. This rearrangement joins TRBV27 to TRBJ2-2, with D perhaps assigned TRBD1 or TRBD2 (5 bases each). The CDR3 is made up of 14 amino acids. The germline gives CDR1 MNHEY, CDR2 SMNVEV (reference sequence). Trimming took off 2 bases at V and 5 bases at J, with 9 bases between the two ends. The CDR3 DNA reads TGTGCCAGCAGTTTACACGGGACGACCGGGGAGCTGTTTTTT. Its translation is CASSLHGTTGELFF.

This clonotype was counted between two and nine times. The gene calls are TRBV18 and TRBJ2-1; 12 bases match TRBD1. The V and J ends lost 8 bases and 8 bases, in that order; junction bases with no gene match: 7. The germline V gene encodes CDR1 KGHSH and CDR2 LQKENI. The CDR3 runs 14 residues. CDR3 nucleotide sequence: TGTGCCAGCGCAACGGGACAGGGGGCTTATGAGCAGTTCTTC. Residues: CASATGQGAYEQFF.

This clonotype was seen a few times. The rearrangement uses TRBV28 and TRBJ2-5; 9 bases line up with TRBD1. With 8 bases clipped from V and 1 base from J, the junction kept 14 bases outside the gene matches. Germline V lookup: CDR1 MDHEN, CDR2 SYDVKM. There are 17 residues in the CDR3. CDR3 in DNA: TGTGCCAGCGGGAATACAGGGGGCGCGGGGGCCCAAGAGACCCAGTACTTC. This gives the protein CASGNTGGAGAQETQYF.

In this sample, this clonotype turned up many times. This chain connects TRBV2 to TRBJ1-1; unclear D gene. This CDR3 contains 13 residues. With 7 bases removed from V and 4 bases from J, the gap between germline ends came to 13 bases. CDR1 is SNHLY and CDR2 is FYNNEI in the germline V gene. This CDR3 is CASNPGEVTEAFF. CDR3 DNA sequence: TGTGCCAGCAACCCGGGTGAGGTCACTGAAGCTTTCTTT.

V and J are TRBV12-3 or TRBV12-4 and TRBJ2-1, with 10 bases lining up with TRBD2. This CDR3 contains 15 residues. The junction had 9 bases not matched to a gene; V was cut back by 6 bases and J by 7 bases. DNA of the CDR3: TGTGCCAGCAGCAAGAGCGGGAGGGCCAGTAATGAGCAGTTCTTC. It codes for CASSKSGRASNEQFF.

This clonotype was recorded at least ten times. The chain recombines TRBV5-6 with TRBJ2-2; 8 bases match TRBD1. Germline V gene data show CDR1 as SGHDT and CDR2 as YYEEEE. The CDR3 is 15 amino acids. J lost 7 bases, V lost 4 bases, and 9 bases had no gene match. CDR3: CASSPGQGLIGELFF. The DNA for the CDR3 is TGTGCCAGCAGCCCTGGACAGGGCTTGATCGGGGAGCTGTTTTTT.

In this sample, this clonotype turned up many times. The V call is TRBV28, the J call TRBJ2-1; 11 bases are a match to TRBD2. The CDR3 runs 16 residues. With 5 bases clipped from V and 2 bases from J, the junction kept 5 bases outside the gene matches. CDR1 MDHEN and CDR2 SYDVKM come from the germline V gene. CDR3 bases: TGTGCCAGCAGTACCCGGGGACTAGCGGCCTACAATGAGCAGTTCTTC. Encoded protein: CASSTRGLAAYNEQFF.

Here the CDR3 reads CASSQGLAGGTGELFF. CDR3 bases: TGTGCCAGCAGCCAAGGACTAGCGGGAGGCACCGGGGAGCTGTTTTTT. The chain couples TRBV4-2 to TRBJ2-2; 13 nucleotides match TRBD2. Germline values: CDR1 LGHNA, CDR2 YNFKEQ. V dropped 1 base and J dropped 4; count of bases not matched to a gene: 0. The CDR3 length is 16 residues.

This clonotype was seen a few times. The J gene is TRBJ2-3, the V gene TRBV6-1, with a possible D match to TRBD2 (6 bases). Deletions cut 7 bases from V and 0 bases from J, with 11 bases between. The CDR3 is 14 amino acids. Germline CDR1 is MNHNS and CDR2 is SASEGT. The CDR3 is CASTRGRSTDTQYF. The DNA for the CDR3 is TGTGCCAGCACCCGGGGGAGGAGCACAGATACGCAGTATTTT.